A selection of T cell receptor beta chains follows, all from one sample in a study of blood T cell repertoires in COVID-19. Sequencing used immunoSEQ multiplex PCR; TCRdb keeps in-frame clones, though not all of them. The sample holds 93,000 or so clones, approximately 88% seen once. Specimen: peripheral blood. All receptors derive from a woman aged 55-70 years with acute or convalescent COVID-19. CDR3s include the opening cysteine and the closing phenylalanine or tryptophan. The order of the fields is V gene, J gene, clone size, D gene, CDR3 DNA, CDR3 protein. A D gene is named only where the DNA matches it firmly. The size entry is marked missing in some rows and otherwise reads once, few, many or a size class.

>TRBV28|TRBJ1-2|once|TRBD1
TGTGCCAGCACCCTGGGCGGACAGGGGGAAGTAGGCTACACCTTC
CASTLGGQGEVGYTF
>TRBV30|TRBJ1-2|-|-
TGTGCCTGGAGTGGGGGACACGACAATGGCTACACCTTC
CAWSGGHDNGYTF
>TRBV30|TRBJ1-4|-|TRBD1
TGTGCCTGGAGGACCCCGGGACAGTTGAATGAAAAACTGTTTTTT
CAWRTPGQLNEKLFF
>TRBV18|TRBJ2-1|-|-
TGTGCCAGCTCACCCCCAACTAGCTTAGCCTACAATGAGCAGTTCTTC
CASSPPTSLAYNEQFF
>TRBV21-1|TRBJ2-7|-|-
TGTGCCAGCAGCAAAGCGTCGGGACAGGGTGAAAACGAGCAGTACTTC
CASSKASGQGENEQYF
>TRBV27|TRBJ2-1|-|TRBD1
TGTGCCAGCAGCCGATTGAGGGACAGGGGATTAGGTGAGCAGTTCTTC
CASSRLRDRGLGEQFF
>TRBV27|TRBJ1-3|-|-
TGTGCCAGCAGTTTAAGGGCGGGAGGTGGAAACACCATATATTTT
CASSLRAGGGNTIYF
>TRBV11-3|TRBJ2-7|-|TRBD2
TGTGCCAGCAGCTTAGGACTAGCGGCCCTAAACGAGCAGTACTTC
CASSLGLAALNEQYF
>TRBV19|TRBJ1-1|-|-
TGTGCCAGTAGTATCGAATCCAGCAGGGACACTGAAGCTTTCTTT
CASSIESSRDTEAFF
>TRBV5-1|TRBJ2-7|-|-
TGCGCCAGCAGCTTAGCGCCGGGAGCGGTCAACGAGCAGTACTTC
CASSLAPGAVNEQYF
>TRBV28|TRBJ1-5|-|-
TGTGCCAGCACCCCAAAAGGGGGACCCAATCAGCCCCAGCATTTT
CASTPKGGPNQPQHF
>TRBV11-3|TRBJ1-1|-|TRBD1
TGTGCCAGCAACCTGGGACAGGCGAACACTGAAGCTTTCTTT
CASNLGQANTEAFF
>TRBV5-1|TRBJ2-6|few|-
TGCGCCAGCAGCCCAGGCCCGACTGGGGCCAACGTCCTGACTTTC
CASSPGPTGANVLTF
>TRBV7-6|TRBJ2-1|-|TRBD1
TGTGCCAGCAGCTTAGGGACAGGAAATGAGCAGTTCTTC
CASSLGTGNEQFF
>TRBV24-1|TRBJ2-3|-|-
TGTGCCACCAGTGACCTGTCGGGGGATACAGATACGCAGTATTTT
CATSDLSGDTDTQYF
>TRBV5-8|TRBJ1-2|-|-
TGTGCCAGCAGCTTGGCCGGCGGCAATAACTATGGCTACACCTTC
CASSLAGGNNYGYTF
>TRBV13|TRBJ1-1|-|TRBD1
TGTGCCAGCAGCAGTCCTACAGGGGCTGAAGCTTTCTTT
CASSSPTGAEAFF
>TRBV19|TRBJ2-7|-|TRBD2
TGTGCCAGTAGTCCGTGGACTAGCGGGAGAACCTACGAGCAGTACTTC
CASSPWTSGRTYEQYF
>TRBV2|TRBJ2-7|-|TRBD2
TGTGCCAGCGCGTTAGCGGGAGCCTACGAGCAGTACTTC
CASALAGAYEQYF
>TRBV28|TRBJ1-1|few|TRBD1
TGTGCCATCAAGAGGGCAGGGGGACTAGGCACTGAAGCTTTCTTT
CAIKRAGGLGTEAFF
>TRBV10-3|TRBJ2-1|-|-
TGTGCCATCAGCGAGGACTACCAAGGGGAGCAGTTCTTC
CAISEDYQGEQFF
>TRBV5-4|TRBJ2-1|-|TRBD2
TGTGCCAGCGGACTAGCGGGAGCGAATGAGCAGTTCTTC
CASGLAGANEQFF
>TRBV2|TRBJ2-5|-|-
TGTGCCAGCAGTGCCATCCTCGGGGTTGGTGAGACCCAGTACTTC
CASSAILGVGETQYF
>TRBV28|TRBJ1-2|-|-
TGTGCCAGCACCATACAGGGCTTTCAGGGCTACACCTTC
CASTIQGFQGYTF
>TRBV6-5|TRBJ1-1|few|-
TGTGCCAGCAGTTTCGAGGAGGGGAACACTGAAGCTTTCTTT
CASSFEEGNTEAFF
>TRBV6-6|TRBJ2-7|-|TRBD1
TGTGCCAGCAACGACAGGGGTGGTTACGAGCAGTACTTC
CASNDRGGYEQYF
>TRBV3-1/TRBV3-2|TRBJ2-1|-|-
TGTGCCAGCAGCCAACCCGCGGTAGAGCAGTTCTTC
CASSQPAVEQFF
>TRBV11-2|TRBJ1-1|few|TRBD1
TGTGTGTGGGGACAGGGGCCCATTTTGAACACTGAAGCTTTCTTT
CVWGQGPILNTEAFF
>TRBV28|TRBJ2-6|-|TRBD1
TGTGCCAGCAGCTGGGACAGGCTTTCTGGGGCCAACGTCCTGACTTTC
CASSWDRLSGANVLTF
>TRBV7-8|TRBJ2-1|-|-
TGTGCCAGCAGCTTGGGACTGGTCTCCTACAATGAGCAGTTCTTC
CASSLGLVSYNEQFF
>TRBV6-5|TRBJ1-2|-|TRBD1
TGTGCCAGCACCACGGGGGACAGCCGTGGCTACACCTTC
CASTTGDSRGYTF
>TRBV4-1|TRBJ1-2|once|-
TGCGCCAGCAGCCTCCTTCAGTCTAGTTCAGGGGCCGGAGGCTACACCTTC
CASSLLQSSSGAGGYTF
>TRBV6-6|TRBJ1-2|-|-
TGTGCCAGCAGTTATGAGAGCTATGGCTACACCTTC
CASSYESYGYTF
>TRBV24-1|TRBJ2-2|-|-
TGTGCCACCAGTGATTCAAGTCGGAGGGGGCGAAGTCACGGGGAGCTGTTTTTT
CATSDSSRRGRSHGELFF
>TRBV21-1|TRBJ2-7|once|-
TGTGCCAGCGGTTGCCGACAGGGCATTTTCTACGAGCAGTACTTC
CASGCRQGIFYEQYF
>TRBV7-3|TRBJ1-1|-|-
TGTGCCAGCAGCTTAAGGGGCGGGGGCGAGAGGACTGAAGCTTTCTTT
CASSLRGGGERTEAFF
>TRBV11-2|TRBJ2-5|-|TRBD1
TGTGCCAGCAGCCCTCGACAGGGTAAAGAGACCCAGTACTTC
CASSPRQGKETQYF
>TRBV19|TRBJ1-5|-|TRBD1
TGTGCCAGTAGGGGGACCCCGGGACAGAGAAGCAATCAGCCCCAGCATTTT
CASRGTPGQRSNQPQHF
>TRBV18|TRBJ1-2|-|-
TGTGCCAGCTCACCAAACCAGGGTAGTGGCTACACCTTC
CASSPNQGSGYTF
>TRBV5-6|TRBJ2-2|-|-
TGTGCCAGCAGCCCCGGGGGTAGGGGGAACACCGGGGAGCTGTTTTTT
CASSPGGRGNTGELFF
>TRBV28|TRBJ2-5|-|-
TGTGCCAGCAGAGGGGGAAGAGAGACCCAGTACTTC
CASRGGRETQYF
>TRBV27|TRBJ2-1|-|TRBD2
TGTGCCAGCAGGGGGGCTAGCGGGCACAGATACAATGAGCAGTTCTTC
CASRGASGHRYNEQFF
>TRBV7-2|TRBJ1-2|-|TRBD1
TGTGCCAGCAGCTACGGACAGGGTGGCGCGAGTATTCACTATGGCTACACCTTC
CASSYGQGGASIHYGYTF
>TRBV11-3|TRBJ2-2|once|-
TGTGCCAGCAGCAAACAGGGAGGGGCCCCGAACACCGGGGAGCTGTTTTTT
CASSKQGGAPNTGELFF
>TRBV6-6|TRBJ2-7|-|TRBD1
TGTGCCAGCAGACTTAGCTTGAGACAGGGTGGTGGCGAGCAGTACTTC
CASRLSLRQGGGEQYF
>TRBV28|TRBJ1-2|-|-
TGTGCCAGCAGTCCCAACCCAGGGTATGGCTACACCTTC
CASSPNPGYGYTF
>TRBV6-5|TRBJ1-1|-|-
TGTGCCAGCAGACTCAATCTTGGGGCGAACACTGAAGCTTTCTTT
CASRLNLGANTEAFF
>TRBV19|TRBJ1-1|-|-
TGTGCCAGTAGTATGAGAGAGAGTGAAGCTTTCTTT
CASSMRESEAFF
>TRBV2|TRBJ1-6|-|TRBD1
TGTGCCAGCAGTGGGTTACAGGGGCAGAATTCACCCCTCCACTTT
CASSGLQGQNSPLHF
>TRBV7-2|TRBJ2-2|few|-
TGTGCCAGCAGCTTAAGGATAGAACCCCAGGCTGGGGAGCTGTTTTTT
CASSLRIEPQAGELFF
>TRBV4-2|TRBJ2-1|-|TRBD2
TGTGCCAGCAGCCAAGGACTAGCGGGAGGTGAGCAGTTCTTC
CASSQGLAGGEQFF
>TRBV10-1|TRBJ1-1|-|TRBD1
TGCGCCAGCAGTGACAGGGGGTCGGTCACTGAAGCTTTCTTT
CASSDRGSVTEAFF
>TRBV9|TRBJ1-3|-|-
TGTGCCAGCAGCCCCGACATCTCTGGAAACACCATATATTTT
CASSPDISGNTIYF
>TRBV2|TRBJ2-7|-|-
TGTGCCAGCTGGGCAGGGCTAAAGCAGTACTTC
CASWAGLKQYF
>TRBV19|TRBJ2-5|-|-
TGTGCCAGCCGGGCCCCCCCGGGGGAGACCCAGTACTTC
CASRAPPGETQYF